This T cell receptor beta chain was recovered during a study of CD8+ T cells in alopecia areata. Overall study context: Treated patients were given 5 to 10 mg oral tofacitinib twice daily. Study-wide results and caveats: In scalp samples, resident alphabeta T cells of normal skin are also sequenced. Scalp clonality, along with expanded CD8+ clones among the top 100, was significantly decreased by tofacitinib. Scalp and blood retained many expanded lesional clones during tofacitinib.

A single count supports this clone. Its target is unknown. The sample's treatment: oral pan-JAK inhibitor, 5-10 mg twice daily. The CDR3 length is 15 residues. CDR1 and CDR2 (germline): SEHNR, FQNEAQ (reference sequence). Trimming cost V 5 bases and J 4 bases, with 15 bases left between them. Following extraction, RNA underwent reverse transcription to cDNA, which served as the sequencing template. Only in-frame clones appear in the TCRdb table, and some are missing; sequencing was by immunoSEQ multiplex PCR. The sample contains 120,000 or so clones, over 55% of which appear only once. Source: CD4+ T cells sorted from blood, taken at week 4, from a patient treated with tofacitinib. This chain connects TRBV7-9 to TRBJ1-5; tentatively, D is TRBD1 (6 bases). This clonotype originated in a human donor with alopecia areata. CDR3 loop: CASSPQGMGNQPQHF. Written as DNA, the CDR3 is TGTGCCAGCAGCCCACAGGGTATGGGAAATCAGCCCCAGCATTTT.